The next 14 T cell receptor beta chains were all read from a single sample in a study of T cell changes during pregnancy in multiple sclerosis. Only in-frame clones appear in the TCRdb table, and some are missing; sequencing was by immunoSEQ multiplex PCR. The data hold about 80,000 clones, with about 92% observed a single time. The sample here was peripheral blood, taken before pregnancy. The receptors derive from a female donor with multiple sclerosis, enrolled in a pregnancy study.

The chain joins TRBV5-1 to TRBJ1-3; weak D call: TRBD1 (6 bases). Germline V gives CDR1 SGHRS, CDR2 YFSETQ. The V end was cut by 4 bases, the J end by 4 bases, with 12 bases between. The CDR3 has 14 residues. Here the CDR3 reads CASSDRTAGNTIYF. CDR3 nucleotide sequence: TGCGCCAGCAGCGATCGGACAGCCGGAAACACCATATATTTT.

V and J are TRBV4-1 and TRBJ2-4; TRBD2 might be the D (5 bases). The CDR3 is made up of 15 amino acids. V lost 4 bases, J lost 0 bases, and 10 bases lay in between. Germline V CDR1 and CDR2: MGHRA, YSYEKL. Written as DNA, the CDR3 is TGCGCCAGCAGCCTGCTAGGACTAGCCAAAAACATTCAGTACTTC. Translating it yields CASSLLGLAKNIQYF.

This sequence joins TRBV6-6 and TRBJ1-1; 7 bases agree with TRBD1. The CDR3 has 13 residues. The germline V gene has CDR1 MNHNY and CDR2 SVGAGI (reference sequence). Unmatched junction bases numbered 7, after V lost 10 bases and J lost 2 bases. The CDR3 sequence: CAIDRVTNTEAFF. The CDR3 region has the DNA TGTGCCATCGACAGGGTAACAAACACTGAAGCTTTCTTT.

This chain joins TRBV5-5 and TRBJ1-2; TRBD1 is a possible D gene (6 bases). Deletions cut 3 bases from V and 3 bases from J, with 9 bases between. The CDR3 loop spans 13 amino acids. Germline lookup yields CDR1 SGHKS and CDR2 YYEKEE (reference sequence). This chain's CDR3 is CASSSDSDYGYTF. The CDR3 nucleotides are TGTGCCAGCAGCTCGGACAGTGACTATGGCTACACCTTC. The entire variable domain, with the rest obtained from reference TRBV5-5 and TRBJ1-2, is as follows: DAGVTQSPTHLIKTRGQQVTLRCSPISGHKSVSWYQQVLGQGPQFIFQYYEKEERGRGNFPDRFSARQFPNYSSELNVNALLLGDSALYLCASSSDSDYGYTFGSGTRLTVV.

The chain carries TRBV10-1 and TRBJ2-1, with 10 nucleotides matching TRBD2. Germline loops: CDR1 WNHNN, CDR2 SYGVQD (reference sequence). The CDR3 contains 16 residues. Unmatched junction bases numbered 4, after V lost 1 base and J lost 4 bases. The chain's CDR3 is CASSEYTSGDYNEQFF. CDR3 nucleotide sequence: TGCGCCAGCAGTGAGTATACTAGCGGGGATTACAATGAGCAGTTCTTC.

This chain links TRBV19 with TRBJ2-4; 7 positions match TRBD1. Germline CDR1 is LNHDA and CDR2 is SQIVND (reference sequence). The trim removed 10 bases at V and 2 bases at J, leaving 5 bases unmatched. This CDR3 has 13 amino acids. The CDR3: CATSGQTKNIQYF. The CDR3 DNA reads TGTGCCACCTCGGGACAGACCAAAAACATTCAGTACTTC.

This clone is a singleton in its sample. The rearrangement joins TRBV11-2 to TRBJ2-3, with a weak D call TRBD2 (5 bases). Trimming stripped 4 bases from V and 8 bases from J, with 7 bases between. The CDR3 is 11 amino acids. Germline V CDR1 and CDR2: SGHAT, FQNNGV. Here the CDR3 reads CASSSGGTQYF. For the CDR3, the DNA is TGTGCCAGCAGCTCCGGAGGTACGCAGTATTTT.

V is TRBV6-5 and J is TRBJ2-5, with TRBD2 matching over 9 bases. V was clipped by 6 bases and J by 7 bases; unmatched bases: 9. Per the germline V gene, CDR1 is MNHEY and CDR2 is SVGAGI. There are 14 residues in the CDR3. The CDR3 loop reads CASSKAGGPWTQYF. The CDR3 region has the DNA TGTGCCAGCAGCAAAGCGGGGGGCCCGTGGACCCAGTACTTC.

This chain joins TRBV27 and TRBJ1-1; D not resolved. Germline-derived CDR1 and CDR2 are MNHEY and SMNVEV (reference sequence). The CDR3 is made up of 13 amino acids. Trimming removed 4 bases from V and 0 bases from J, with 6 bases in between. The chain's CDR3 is CASSYSLNTEAFF. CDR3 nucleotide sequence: TGTGCCAGCAGTTACAGCTTGAACACTGAAGCTTTCTTT.

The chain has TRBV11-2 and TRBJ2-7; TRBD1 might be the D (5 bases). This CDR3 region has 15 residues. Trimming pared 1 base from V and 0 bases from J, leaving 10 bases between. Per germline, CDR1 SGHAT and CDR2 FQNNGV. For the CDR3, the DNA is TGTGCCAGCAGCTTAGGATTGGACACCTCCTACGAGCAGTACTTC. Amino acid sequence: CASSLGLDTSYEQYF.

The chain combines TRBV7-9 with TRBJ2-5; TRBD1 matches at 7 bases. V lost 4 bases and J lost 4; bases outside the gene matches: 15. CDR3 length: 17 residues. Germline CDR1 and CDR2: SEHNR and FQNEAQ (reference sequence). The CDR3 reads CASSSEQGKGDRETQYF. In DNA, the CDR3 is TGTGCCAGCAGCTCCGAACAGGGGAAAGGTGATCGAGAGACCCAGTACTTC.

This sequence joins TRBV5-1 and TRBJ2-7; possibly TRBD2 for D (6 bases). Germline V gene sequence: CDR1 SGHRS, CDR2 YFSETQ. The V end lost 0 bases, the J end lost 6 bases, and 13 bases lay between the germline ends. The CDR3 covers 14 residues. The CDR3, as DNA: TGCGCCAGCAGCTTGGGGACCGGGAGTTTCGAGCAGTACTTC. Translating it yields CASSLGTGSFEQYF.

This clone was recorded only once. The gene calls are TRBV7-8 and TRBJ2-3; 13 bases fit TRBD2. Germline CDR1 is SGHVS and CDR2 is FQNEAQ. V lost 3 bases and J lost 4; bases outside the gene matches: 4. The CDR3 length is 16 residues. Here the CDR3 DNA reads TGTGCCAGCAGCTTTAGACTAGCGGGGGGCCCAGATACGCAGTATTTT. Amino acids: CASSFRLAGGPDTQYF.

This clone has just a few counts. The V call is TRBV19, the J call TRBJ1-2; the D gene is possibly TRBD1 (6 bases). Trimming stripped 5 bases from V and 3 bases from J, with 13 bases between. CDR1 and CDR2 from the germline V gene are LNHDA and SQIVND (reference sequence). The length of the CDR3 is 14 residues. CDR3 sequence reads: CASSPGDRHYGYTF. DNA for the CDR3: TGTGCCAGTAGTCCTGGAGACAGGCACTATGGCTACACCTTC.